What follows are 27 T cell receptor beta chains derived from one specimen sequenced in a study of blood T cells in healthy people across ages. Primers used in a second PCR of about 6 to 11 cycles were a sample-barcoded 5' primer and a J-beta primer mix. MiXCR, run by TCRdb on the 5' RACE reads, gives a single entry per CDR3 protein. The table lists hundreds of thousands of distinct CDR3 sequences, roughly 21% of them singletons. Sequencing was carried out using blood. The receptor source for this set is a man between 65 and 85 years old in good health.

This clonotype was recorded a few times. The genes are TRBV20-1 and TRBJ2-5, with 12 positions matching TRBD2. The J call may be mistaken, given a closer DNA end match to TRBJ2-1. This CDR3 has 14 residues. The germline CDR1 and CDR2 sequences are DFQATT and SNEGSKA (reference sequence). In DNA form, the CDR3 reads TGCAGTGCTTTTGGACTAGCGGGATTCAATGAGCAGTTCTTC. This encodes CSAFGLAGFNEQFF.

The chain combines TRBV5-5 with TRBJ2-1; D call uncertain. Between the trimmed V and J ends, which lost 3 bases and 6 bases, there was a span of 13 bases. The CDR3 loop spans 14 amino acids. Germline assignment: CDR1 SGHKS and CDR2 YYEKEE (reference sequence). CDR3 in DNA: TGTGCCAGCAGCTCCTTCGCTAGTTCCAATGAGCAGTTCTTC. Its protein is CASSSFASSNEQFF.

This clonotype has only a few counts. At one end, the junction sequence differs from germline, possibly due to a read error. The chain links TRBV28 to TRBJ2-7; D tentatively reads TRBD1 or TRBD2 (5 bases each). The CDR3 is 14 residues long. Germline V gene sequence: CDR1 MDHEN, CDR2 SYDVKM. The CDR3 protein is CTSSRDARAYEQYF. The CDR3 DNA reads TGTACCAGCAGTCGGGACGCCAGGGCTTACGAGCAGTACTTC.

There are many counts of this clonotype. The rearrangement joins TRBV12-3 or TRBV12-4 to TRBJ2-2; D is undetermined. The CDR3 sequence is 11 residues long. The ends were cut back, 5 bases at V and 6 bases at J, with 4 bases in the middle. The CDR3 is CASSRAGELFF. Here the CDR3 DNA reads TGTGCCAGCAGTCGGGCCGGGGAGCTGTTTTTT.

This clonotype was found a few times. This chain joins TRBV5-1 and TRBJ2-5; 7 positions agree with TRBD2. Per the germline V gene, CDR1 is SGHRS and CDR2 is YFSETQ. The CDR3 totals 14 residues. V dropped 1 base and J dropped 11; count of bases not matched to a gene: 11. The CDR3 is CASSLSQAAGEQYF. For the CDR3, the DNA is TGCGCCAGCAGCTTGAGTCAGGCGGCGGGGGAGCAGTACTTC.

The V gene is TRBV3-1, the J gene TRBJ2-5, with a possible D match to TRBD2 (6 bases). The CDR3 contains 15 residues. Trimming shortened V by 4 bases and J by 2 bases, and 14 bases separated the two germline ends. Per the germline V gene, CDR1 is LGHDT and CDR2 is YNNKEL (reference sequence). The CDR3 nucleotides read TGTGCCAGCAGCCCCTACGGGACTCAACAAGAGACCCAGTACTTC. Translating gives CASSPYGTQQETQYF.

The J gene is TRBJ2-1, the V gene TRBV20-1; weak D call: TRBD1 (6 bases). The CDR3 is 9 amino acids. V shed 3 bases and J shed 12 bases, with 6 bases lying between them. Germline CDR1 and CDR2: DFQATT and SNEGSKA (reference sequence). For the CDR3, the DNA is TGCAGTGCTAGCAGGGGGCAGTTCTTC. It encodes CSASRGQFF.

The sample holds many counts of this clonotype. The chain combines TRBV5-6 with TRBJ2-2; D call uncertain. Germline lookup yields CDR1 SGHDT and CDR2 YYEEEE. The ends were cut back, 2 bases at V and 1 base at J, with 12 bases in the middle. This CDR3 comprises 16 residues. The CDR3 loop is CASSLLRNQNTGELFF. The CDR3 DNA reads TGTGCCAGCAGCTTATTGCGGAACCAGAACACCGGGGAGCTGTTTTTT.

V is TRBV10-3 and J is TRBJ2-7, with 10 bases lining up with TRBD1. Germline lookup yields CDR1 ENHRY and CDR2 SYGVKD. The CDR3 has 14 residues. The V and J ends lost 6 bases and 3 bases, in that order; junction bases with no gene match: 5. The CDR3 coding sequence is TGTGCCATCAGATCGGACAGGGGGATCTACGAGCAGTACTTC. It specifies CAIRSDRGIYEQYF.

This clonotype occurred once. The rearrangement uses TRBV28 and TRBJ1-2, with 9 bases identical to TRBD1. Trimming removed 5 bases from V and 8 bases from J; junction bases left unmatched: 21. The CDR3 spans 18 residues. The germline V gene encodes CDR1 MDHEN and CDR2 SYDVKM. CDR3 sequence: CASSQWDREGPFFGGYTF. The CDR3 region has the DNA TGTGCCAGCAGTCAATGGGACAGGGAAGGCCCCTTTTTTGGAGGCTACACCTTC.

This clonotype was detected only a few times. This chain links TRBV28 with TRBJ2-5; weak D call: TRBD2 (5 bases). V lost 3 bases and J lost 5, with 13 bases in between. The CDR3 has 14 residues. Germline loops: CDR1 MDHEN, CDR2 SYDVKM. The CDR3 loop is CASSLSGRLETQYF. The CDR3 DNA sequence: TGTGCCAGCAGTTTGAGTGGGAGACTGGAGACCCAGTACTTC.

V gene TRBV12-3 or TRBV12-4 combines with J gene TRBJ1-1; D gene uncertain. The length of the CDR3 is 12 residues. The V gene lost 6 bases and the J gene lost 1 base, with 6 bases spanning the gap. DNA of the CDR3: TGTGCCAGCAGCCCTTGGAACACTGAAGCTTTCTTT. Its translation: CASSPWNTEAFF.

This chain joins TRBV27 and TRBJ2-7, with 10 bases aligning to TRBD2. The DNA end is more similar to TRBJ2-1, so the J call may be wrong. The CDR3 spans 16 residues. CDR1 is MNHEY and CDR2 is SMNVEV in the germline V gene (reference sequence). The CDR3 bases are TGTGCCAGCAGTTTAGGGTGGGGGACTAGCGTATATGAGCAGTTCTTC. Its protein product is CASSLGWGTSVYEQFF.

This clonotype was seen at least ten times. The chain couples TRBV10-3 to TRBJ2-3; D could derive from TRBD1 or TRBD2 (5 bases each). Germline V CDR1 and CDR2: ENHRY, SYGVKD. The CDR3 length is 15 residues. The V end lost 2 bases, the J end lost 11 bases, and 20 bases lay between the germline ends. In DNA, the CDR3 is TGTGCCATCAGTGAGCCGACAGCGGCCCTTTCATGGCAGTATTTT. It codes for CAISEPTAALSWQYF.

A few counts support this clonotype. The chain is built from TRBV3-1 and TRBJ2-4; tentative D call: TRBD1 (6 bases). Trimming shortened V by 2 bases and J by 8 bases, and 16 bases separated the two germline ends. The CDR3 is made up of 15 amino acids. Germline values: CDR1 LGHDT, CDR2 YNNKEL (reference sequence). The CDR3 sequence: CASSQSTGYRDIQYF. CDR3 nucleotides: TGTGCCAGCAGCCAATCCACAGGGTATAGAGACATTCAGTACTTC.

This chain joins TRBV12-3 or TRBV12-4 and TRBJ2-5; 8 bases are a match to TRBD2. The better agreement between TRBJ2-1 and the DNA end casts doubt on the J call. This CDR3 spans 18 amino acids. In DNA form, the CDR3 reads TGTGCCAGCAGTTTCGTCGGGGTAAGAGCGGGAGCCCACAATGAGCAGTTCTTC. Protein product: CASSFVGVRAGAHNEQFF.

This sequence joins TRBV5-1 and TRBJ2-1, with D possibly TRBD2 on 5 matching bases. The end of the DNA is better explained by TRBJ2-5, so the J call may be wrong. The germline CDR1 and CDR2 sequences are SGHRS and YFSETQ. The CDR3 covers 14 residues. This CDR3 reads CASSLELVGETQYF. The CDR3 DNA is TGCGCCAGCAGCTTGGAACTAGTCGGCGAGACCCAGTACTTC.

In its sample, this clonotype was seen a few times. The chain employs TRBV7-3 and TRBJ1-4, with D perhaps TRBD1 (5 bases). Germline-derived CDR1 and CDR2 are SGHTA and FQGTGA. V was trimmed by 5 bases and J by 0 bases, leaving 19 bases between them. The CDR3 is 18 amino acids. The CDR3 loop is CASSQGRQSESTNEKLFF. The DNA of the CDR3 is TGTGCCAGCAGCCAGGGACGCCAATCGGAATCAACTAATGAAAAACTGTTTTTT. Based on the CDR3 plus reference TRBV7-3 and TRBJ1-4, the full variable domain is GAGVSQTPSNKVTEKGKYVELRCDPISGHTALYWYRQSLGQGPEFLIYFQGTGAADDSGLPNDRFFAVRPEGSVSTLKIQRTERGDSAVYLCASSQGRQSESTNEKLFFGSGTQLSVL.

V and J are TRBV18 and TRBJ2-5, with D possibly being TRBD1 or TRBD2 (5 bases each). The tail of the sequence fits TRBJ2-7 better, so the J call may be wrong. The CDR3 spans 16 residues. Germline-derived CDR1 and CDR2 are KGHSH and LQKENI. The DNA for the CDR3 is TGTGCCAGCTCACCCTCCACCGGGACGCCCCCCTACGAGCAGTACTTC. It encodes CASSPSTGTPPYEQYF.

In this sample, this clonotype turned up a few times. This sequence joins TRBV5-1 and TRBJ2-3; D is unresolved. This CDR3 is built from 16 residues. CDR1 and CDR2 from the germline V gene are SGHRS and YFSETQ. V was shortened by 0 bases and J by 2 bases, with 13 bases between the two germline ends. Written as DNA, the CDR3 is TGCGCCAGCAGCTTGGGGCCCTCAACACTCACAGATACGCAGTATTTT. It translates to CASSLGPSTLTDTQYF. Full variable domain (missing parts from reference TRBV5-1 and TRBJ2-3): KAGVTQTPRYLIKTRGQQVTLSCSPISGHRSVSWYQQTPGQGLQFLFEYFSETQRNKGNFPGRFSGRQFSNSRSEMNVSTLELGDSALYLCASSLGPSTLTDTQYFGPGTRLTVL.

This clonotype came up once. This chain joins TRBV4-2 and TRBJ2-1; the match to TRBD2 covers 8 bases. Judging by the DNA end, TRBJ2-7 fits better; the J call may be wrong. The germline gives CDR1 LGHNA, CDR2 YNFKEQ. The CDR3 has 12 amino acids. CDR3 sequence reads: CASSSGGPVQYF. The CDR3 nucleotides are TGTGCCAGCAGTTCGGGAGGGCCAGTGCAGTACTTC.

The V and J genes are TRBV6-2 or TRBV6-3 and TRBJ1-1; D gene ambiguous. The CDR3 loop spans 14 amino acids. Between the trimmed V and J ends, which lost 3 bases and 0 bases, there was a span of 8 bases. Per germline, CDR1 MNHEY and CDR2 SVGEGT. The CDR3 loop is CASSYLLMNTEAFF. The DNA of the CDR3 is TGTGCCAGCAGTTATTTATTAATGAACACTGAAGCTTTCTTT.

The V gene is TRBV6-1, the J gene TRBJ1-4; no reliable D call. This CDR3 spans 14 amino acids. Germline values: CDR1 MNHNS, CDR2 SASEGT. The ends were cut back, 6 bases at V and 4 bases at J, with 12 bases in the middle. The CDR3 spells CASSLNGINEKLFF. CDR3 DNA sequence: TGTGCCAGCAGCCTAAACGGAATTAATGAAAAACTGTTTTTT.

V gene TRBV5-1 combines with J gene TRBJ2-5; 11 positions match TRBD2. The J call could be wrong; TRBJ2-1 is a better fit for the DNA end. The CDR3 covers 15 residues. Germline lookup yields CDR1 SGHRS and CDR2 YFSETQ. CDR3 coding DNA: TGCGCCAGCAGCTTGTCGACTAGCGGGACTAATGAGCAGTTCTTC. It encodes CASSLSTSGTNEQFF.

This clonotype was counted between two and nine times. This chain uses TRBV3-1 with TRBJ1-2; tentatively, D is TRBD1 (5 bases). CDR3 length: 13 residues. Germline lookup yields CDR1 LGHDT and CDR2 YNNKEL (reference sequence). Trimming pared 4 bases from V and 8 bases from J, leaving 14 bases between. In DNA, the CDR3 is TGTGCCAGCAGCCCAAGATGGGACGGCGGCTACACCTTC. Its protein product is CASSPRWDGGYTF.

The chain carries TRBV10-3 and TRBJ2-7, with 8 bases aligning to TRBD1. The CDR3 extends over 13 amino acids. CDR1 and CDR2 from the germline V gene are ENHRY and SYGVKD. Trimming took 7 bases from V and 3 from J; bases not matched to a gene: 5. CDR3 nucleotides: TGTGCCATCACCGGGACAGGAGGCTACGAGCAGTACTTC. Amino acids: CAITGTGGYEQYF.

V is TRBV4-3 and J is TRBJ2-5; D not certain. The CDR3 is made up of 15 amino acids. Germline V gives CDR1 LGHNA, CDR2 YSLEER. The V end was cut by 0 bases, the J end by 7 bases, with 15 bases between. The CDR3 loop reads CASSQDFRSSGTQYF. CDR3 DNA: TGCGCCAGCAGCCAAGATTTCCGGAGCTCGGGGACCCAGTACTTC.